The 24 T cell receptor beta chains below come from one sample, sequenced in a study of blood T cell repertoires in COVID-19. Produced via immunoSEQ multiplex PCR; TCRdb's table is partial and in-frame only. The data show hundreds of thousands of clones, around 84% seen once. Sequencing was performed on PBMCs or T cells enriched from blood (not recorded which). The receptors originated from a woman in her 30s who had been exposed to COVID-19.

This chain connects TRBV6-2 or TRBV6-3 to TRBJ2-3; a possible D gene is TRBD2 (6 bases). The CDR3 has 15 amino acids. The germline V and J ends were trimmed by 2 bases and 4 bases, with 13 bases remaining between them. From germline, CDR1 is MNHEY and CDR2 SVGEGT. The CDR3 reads CASSYRSPSADTQYF. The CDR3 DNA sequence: TGTGCCAGCAGTTACCGGTCCCCTAGCGCAGATACGCAGTATTTT.

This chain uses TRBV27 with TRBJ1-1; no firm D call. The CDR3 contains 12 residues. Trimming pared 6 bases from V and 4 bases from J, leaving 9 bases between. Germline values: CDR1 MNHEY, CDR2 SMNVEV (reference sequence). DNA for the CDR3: TGTGCCAGCAGGAGGGAAGGCACTGAAGCTTTCTTT. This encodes CASRREGTEAFF.

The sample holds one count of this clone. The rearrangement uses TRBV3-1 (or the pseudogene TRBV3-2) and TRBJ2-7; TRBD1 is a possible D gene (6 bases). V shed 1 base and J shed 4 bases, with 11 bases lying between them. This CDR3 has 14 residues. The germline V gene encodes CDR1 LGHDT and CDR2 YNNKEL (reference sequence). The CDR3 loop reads CASSQAAGEYEQYF. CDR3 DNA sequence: TGTGCCAGCAGCCAAGCGGCAGGGGAGTACGAGCAGTACTTC.

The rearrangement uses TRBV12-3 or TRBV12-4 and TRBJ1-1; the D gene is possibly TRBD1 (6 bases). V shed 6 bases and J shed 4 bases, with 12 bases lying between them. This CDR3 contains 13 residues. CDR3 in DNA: TGTGCCAGCAGCCAGCAGGGGCGCACTGAAGCTTTCTTT. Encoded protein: CASSQQGRTEAFF.

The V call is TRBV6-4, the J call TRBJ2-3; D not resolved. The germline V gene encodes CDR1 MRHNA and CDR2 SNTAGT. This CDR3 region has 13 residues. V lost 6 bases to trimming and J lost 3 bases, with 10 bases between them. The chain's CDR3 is CASSRRRTDTQYF. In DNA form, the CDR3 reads TGTGCCAGCAGCAGGCGCAGAACAGATACGCAGTATTTT.

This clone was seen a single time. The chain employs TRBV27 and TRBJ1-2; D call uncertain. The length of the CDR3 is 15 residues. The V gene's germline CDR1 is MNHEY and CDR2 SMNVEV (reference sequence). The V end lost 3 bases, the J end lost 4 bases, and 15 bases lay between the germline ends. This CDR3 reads CASSLGAGAIYGYTF. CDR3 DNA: TGTGCCAGCAGTTTGGGCGCAGGTGCCATCTATGGCTACACCTTC.

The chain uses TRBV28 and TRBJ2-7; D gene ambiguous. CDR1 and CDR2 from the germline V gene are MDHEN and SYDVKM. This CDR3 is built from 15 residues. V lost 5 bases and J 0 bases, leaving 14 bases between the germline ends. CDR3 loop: CASSTVEESSYEQYF. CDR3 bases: TGTGCCAGCAGTACCGTAGAGGAAAGCTCCTACGAGCAGTACTTC.

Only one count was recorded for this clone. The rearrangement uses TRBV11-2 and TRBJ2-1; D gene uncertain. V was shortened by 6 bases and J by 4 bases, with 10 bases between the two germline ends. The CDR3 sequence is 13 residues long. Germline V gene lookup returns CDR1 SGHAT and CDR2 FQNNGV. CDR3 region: CASSSELYNEQFF. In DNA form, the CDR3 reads TGTGCCAGCAGTTCGGAGCTTTACAATGAGCAGTTCTTC.

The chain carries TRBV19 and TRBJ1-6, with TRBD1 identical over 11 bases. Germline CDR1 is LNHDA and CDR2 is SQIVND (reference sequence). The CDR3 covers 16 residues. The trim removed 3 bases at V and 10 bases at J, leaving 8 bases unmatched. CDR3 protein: CASSISGTGGGSPLHF. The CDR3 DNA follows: TGTGCCAGTAGTATCTCAGGGACAGGGGGAGGATCACCCCTCCACTTT.

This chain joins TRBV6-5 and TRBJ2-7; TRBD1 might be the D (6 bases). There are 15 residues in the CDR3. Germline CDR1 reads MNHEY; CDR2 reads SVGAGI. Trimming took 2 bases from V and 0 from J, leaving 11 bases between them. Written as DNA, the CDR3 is TGTGCCAGCAGTTACGATCGGGACACCTCCTACGAGCAGTACTTC. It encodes CASSYDRDTSYEQYF.

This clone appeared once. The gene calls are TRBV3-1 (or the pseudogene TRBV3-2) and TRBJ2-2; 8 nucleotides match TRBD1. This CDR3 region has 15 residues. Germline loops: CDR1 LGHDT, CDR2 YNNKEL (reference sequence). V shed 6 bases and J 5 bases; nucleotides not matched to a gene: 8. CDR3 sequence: CASRPGQGETGELFF. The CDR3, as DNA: TGTGCCAGCAGACCAGGACAGGGCGAGACCGGGGAGCTGTTTTTT.

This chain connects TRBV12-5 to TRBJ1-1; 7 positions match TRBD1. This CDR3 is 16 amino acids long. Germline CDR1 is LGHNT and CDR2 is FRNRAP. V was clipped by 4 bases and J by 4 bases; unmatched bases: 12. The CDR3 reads CASGSPRQGASTEAFF. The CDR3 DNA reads TGTGCTAGTGGTTCGCCTCGACAGGGTGCAAGCACTGAAGCTTTCTTT.

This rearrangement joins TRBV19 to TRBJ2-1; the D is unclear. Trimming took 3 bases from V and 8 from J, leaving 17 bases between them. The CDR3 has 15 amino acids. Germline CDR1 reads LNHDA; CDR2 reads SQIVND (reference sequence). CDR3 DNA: TGTGCCAGTAGTATTGGTCCCAGTTCGATCTATGAGCAGTTCTTC. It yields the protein CASSIGPSSIYEQFF.

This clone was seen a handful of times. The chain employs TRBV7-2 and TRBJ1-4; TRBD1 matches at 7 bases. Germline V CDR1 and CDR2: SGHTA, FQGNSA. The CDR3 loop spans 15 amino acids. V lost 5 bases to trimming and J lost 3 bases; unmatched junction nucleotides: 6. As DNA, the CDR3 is TGTGCCAGCAGCGTTAGGGGACAGCCTAATGAAAAACTGTTTTTT. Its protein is CASSVRGQPNEKLFF.

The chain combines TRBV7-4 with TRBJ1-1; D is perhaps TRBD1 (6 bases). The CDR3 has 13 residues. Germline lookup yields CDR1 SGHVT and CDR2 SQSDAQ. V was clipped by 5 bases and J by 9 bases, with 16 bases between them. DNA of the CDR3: TGTGCCAGCAGCCCGAGGACAGAGTTAAAAGCTTTCTTT. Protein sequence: CASSPRTELKAFF. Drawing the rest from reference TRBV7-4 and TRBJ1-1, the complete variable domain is GAGVSQSPRYKVAKRGRDVALRCDSISGHVTLYWYRQTLGQGSEVLTYSQSDAQRDKSGRPSGRFSAERPERSVSTLKIQRTEQGDSAVYLCASSPRTELKAFFGQGTRLTVV.

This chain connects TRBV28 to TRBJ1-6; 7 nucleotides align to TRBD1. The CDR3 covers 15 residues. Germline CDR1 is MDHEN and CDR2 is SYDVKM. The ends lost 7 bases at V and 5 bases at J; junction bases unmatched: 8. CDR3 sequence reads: CASKQGNGDNSPLHF. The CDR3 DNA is TGTGCCAGCAAACAGGGGAATGGGGATAATTCACCCCTCCACTTT.

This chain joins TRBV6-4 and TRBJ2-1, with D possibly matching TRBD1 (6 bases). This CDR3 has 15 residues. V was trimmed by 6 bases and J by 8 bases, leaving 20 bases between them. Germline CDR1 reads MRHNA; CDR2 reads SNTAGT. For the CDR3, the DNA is TGTGCCAGCAGCGCTGAACAGGGAGTGGTCGATGAGCAGTTCTTC. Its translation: CASSAEQGVVDEQFF.

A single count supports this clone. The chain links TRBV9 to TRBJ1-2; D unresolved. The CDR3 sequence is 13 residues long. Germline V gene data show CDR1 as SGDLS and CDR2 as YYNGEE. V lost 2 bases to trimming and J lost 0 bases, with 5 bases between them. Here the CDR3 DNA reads TGTGCCAGCAGCGTCGGAGCTAACTATGGCTACACCTTC. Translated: CASSVGANYGYTF.

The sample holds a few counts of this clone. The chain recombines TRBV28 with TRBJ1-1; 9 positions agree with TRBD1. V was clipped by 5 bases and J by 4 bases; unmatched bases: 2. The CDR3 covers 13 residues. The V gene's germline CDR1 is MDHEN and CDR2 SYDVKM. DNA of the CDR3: TGTGCCAGCAGTGCGGACAGGGGCACTGAAGCTTTCTTT. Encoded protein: CASSADRGTEAFF.

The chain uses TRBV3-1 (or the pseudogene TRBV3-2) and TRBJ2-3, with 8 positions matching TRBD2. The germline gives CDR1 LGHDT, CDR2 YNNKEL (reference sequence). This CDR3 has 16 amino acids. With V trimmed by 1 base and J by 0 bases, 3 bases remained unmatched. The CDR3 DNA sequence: TGTGCCAGCAGCCAAGTAGCTAGCGGGAGCACAGATACGCAGTATTTT. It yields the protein CASSQVASGSTDTQYF.

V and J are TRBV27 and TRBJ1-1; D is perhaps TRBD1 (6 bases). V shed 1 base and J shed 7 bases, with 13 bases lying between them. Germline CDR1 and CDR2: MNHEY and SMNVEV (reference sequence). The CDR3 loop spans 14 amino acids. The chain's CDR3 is CASSLWGRIGEAFF. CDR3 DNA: TGTGCCAGCAGTTTATGGGGGCGGATTGGTGAAGCTTTCTTT.

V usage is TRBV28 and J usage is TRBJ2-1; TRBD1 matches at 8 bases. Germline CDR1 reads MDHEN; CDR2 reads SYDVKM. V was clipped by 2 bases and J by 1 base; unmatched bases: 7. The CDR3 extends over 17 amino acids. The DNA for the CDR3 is TGTGCCAGCAGTTTACGCCGGACAGGGAGATCCTACAATGAGCAGTTCTTC. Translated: CASSLRRTGRSYNEQFF. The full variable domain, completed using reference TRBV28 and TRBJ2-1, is DVKVTQSSRYLVKRTGEKVFLECVQDMDHENMFWYRQDPGLGLRLIYFSYDVKMKEKGDIPEGYSVSREKKERFSLILESASTNQTSMYLCASSLRRTGRSYNEQFFGPGTRLTVL.

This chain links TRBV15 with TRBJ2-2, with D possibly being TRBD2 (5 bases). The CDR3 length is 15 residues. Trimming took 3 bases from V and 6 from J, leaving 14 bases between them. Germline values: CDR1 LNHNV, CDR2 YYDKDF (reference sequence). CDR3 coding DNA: TGTGCCACCAGCAGTTCGAGAGGGAGCGCCGGGGAGCTGTTTTTT. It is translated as CATSSSRGSAGELFF.

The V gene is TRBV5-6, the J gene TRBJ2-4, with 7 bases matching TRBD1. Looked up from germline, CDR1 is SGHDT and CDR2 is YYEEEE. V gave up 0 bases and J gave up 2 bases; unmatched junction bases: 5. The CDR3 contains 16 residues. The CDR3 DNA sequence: TGTGCCAGCAGCTTGGAGGGGGCGGGTACCAAAAACATTCAGTACTTC. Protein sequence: CASSLEGAGTKNIQYF.